Here is one TCR beta chain with its context. The antigen is undetermined. PCR used 60 Vbeta primers and 13 Jbeta primers. Here immunoSEQ multiplex PCR was the method, and the copy in TCRdb shows in-frame clones only, minus some. The sample lists some 130,000 clones, 70% to 85% seen once, with roughly 6.8% in the top ten. This CDR3 comprises 15 residues. In germline, CDR1 is SGHDN, CDR2 FVKESK. V gave up 2 bases and J gave up 3 bases, with 12 bases separating them. These data are taken from a study of cytomegalovirus exposure and HLA in healthy donors. Study-wide points: A later analysis by the authors found several of the most significant clusters apparently linked to common viral pathogens.

Sequencing used PBMCs. This sequence originates from a man aged 35 to 55 in good health and CMV-seropositive. The chain uses TRBV14 and TRBJ2-3; no clear D. CDR3 bases: TGTGCCAGCAGCCAACTAAATACCCATACAGATACGCAGTATTTT. It translates to CASSQLNTHTDTQYF.